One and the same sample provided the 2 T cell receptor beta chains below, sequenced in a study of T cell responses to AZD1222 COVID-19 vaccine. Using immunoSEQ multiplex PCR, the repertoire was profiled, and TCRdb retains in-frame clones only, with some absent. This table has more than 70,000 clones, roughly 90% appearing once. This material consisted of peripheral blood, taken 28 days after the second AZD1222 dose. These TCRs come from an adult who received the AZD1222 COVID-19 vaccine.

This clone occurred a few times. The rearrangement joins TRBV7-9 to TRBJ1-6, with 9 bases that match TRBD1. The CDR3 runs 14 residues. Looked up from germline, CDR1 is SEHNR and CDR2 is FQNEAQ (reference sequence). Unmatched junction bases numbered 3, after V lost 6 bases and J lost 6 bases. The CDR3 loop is CASRRTGVNSPLHF. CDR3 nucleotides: TGTGCCAGCAGGCGGACAGGGGTTAATTCACCCCTCCACTTT.

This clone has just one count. This CDR3 is CSVTGNSGRNSYEQYF. CDR3 DNA sequence: TGCAGCGTTACCGGGAATAGCGGGAGAAATTCCTACGAGCAGTACTTC. The chain carries TRBV29-1 and TRBJ2-7; 9 nucleotides agree with TRBD2. Germline V CDR1 and CDR2: SQVTM, ANQGSEA. This CDR3 region has 16 residues. The V and J ends lost 5 bases and 1 base, in that order; junction bases with no gene match: 12.